This T cell receptor beta chain was sequenced for a study of cytomegalovirus exposure and HLA in healthy donors. Study background: Earlier findings included about 120 million unique TCR beta sequences obtained from 150 million to 200 million T cells. General study findings and limits: Within an earlier analysis, most TCR beta V segments proved productive either about 90% or about 30% of the time. Certain indistinguishable V segments, among them TRBV6-2 and TRBV6-3, were excluded. The authors listed 164 TCR beta chains as cytomegalovirus-associated.

Deletions cut 2 bases from V and 0 bases from J, with 7 bases between. CDR3 length: 14 amino acids. CDR1 ENHRY and CDR2 SYGVKD come from the germline V gene. On this clone itself: Its antigen is currently unknown.

Primers for the PCR totalled 60 Vbeta and 13 Jbeta. The assay was immunoSEQ multiplex PCR, and TCRdb's table has in-frame clones only and misses some. The data hold about 150,000 clones, with over 60% observed a single time. The J gene is TRBJ1-2, the V gene TRBV10-3; D is uncertain. The clonotype was recovered from a woman younger than 45 in good health and CMV-seronegative. Sequencing was carried out using PBMCs. CDR3 residues: CAISEGETNYGYTF. Written as DNA, the CDR3 is TGTGCCATCAGTGAGGGGGAGACTAACTATGGCTACACCTTC.